This T cell receptor (beta chain) was retrieved from a study of siplizumab effects on memory and regulatory T cells. Findings and limits, study-wide: Naive T cells appeared more varied than memory cells and looked like key alloresponse contributors. Researchers could map only a minor fraction of alloreactive clones to unstimulated subsets. Significant reduction of alloreactive sequences traceable to unstimulated CD4+ memory cells was observed with siplizumab.

Assays captured 75,000 to 100,000 TCR templates per sample. Here immunoSEQ multiplex PCR was the method, and the copy in TCRdb shows in-frame clones only, minus some. The data contain 95,000 to 100,000 clones, 80% to 95% of them singletons. A remark on this clone: Antigen specificity is unknown.

This CDR3 comprises 13 residues. V shed 10 bases and J 0 bases; nucleotides not matched to a gene: 2. Per germline, CDR1 SNHLY and CDR2 FYNNEI. The TCR sequence derives from a human donor in good health. The genes are TRBV2 and TRBJ2-4; 8 bases are shared with TRBD1. Material: non-Treg CD4+ T cells sorted from blood. The DNA for the CDR3 is TGTGCCACCACAGGGGGAGCCAAAAACATTCAGTACTTC. This sequence encodes CATTGGAKNIQYF.